These T cell receptor beta chains were read from a single sample in a study of blood T cell repertoires in COVID-19. TCRdb keeps only in-frame clones here, not all; method: immunoSEQ multiplex PCR. This sample has a few hundred thousand clones, with under 90% found just once. Source material: PBMCs or T cells enriched from blood (not recorded which). The receptors derive from a man aged 30 to 39 with acute COVID-19. The CDR3 runs from the conserved cysteine through the conserved F or W. D genes are given only for firm matches. Clone size is given for some rows only: seen once, a few or many times, or a class if the clone is expanded.

>TRBJ1-1|17|TRBV7-6|.|TRBD1
CASSRGQEVGRSTEAFF
TGTGCCAGCAGCAGAGGACAGGAGGTGGGAAGGAGCACTGAAGCTTTCTTT
>TRBJ1-2|16|TRBV6-5|.|TRBD1
CASSYQELRGRGGYTF
TGTGCCAGCAGTTATCAGGAACTCAGGGGGCGAGGTGGCTACACCTTC
>TRBJ2-3|15|TRBV6-4|.|TRBD2
CASSVAGARSDTQYF
TGTGCCAGCAGTGTCGCGGGAGCTAGGTCCGATACGCAGTATTTT
>TRBJ2-5|16|TRBV7-7|few|TRBD2
CASSLQLAGGTETQYF
TGTGCCAGCAGCTTGCAACTAGCGGGGGGGACCGAGACCCAGTACTTC
>TRBJ1-1|13|TRBV19|.|TRBD1
CASSRDRVSEAFF
TGTGCCAGTAGTAGGGACAGGGTCTCTGAAGCTTTCTTT
>TRBJ1-4|14|TRBV28|.|TRBD1
CASSFVDRNEKLFF
TGTGCCAGCAGTTTTGTGGACAGGAATGAAAAACTGTTTTTT
>TRBJ2-1|15|TRBV3-1/TRBV3-2|.|TRBD1
CASSQQGAGDHEQFF
TGTGCCAGCAGCCAACAGGGGGCCGGTGACCATGAGCAGTTCTTC
>TRBJ1-1|16|TRBV7-2|.|TRBD1
CASSTPGQGARTEAFF
TGTGCCAGCAGCACCCCGGGACAGGGGGCGCGCACTGAAGCTTTCTTT
>TRBJ1-2|14|TRBV7-8|.|TRBD1
CASSPRDRGLGYTF
TGTGCCAGCAGCCCCCGGGACAGGGGACTAGGCTACACCTTC
>TRBJ2-1|16|TRBV10-1|.|.
CASNIQDRRLSNEQFF
TGCGCCAGCAATATACAAGACAGGAGATTATCCAATGAGCAGTTCTTC
>TRBJ2-1|15|TRBV29-1|.|.
CSVVAQGSSYNEQFF
TGCAGCGTTGTGGCTCAGGGGAGCTCCTACAATGAGCAGTTCTTC
>TRBJ1-2|15|TRBV19|.|TRBD1
CASSGRDRDRYGYTF
TGTGCCAGTAGCGGGAGGGACAGGGATCGTTATGGCTACACCTTC
>TRBJ2-5|16|TRBV7-8|.|TRBD2
CASSLTPKAGLETQYF
TGTGCCAGCAGCTTAACCCCAAAAGCGGGGCTAGAGACCCAGTACTTC
>TRBJ2-1|15|TRBV19|.|.
CASSMVGGAGNEQFF
TGTGCCAGTAGTATGGTGGGAGGAGCTGGAAATGAGCAGTTCTTC
>TRBJ1-4|13|TRBV5-1|.|.
CASSKTGSEKLFF
TGCGCCAGCAGTAAGACAGGATCCGAAAAACTGTTTTTT
>TRBJ2-3|14|TRBV9|.|.
CASSLDHRAGSQYF
TGTGCCAGCAGCTTGGACCATCGGGCAGGGTCGCAGTATTTT
>TRBJ2-1|14|TRBV5-1|few|.
CASSFLAQANEQFF
TGTGCCAGCAGCTTCCTAGCCCAGGCCAATGAGCAGTTCTTC
>TRBJ1-1|15|TRBV28|.|.
CASSLSAARNTEAFF
TGTGCCAGCAGTTTATCAGCGGCGCGAAACACTGAAGCTTTCTTT
>TRBJ1-5|15|TRBV10-2|.|TRBD1
CASSEGTGRTSPQHF
TGCGCCAGCAGTGAAGGGACAGGGAGAACGTCTCCCCAGCATTTT
>TRBJ2-5|14|TRBV9|.|.
CASSPTRLQETQYF
TGTGCCAGCAGCCCCACTCGACTCCAAGAGACCCAGTACTTC
>TRBJ1-5|13|TRBV24-1|many|.
CATSKEGNQPQHF
TGTGCCACCAGTAAAGAGGGCAATCAGCCCCAGCATTTT
>TRBJ2-1|19|TRBV12-2|.|.
CASRLVLAPAFSCYNEQFF
TGTGCAAGTCGCTTAGTATTAGCCCCGGCTTTCTCATGCTACAATGAGCAGTTCTTC
>TRBJ2-3|20|TRBV5-4|.|TRBD2
CASSLTLLAGGIPSTDTQYF
TGTGCCAGCAGCCTAACCCTTTTAGCGGGGGGCATCCCTAGCACAGATACGCAGTATTTT
>TRBJ1-2|9|TRBV9|.|.
CASSPGYTF
TGTGCCAGCAGTCCGGGCTACACCTTC
>TRBJ2-1|14|TRBV5-1|.|.
CASSLANSGNEQFF
TGTGCCAGCAGCTTGGCCAACTCGGGCAATGAGCAGTTCTTC
>TRBJ1-5|14|TRBV2|.|TRBD1
CASARTGDPQPQHF
TGTGCCAGCGCGCGCACAGGGGACCCTCAGCCCCAGCATTTT
>TRBJ2-2|16|TRBV11-2|once|TRBD2
CASRSGGAGETGELFF
TGTGCCAGCAGGAGCGGGGGGGCAGGGGAGACCGGGGAGCTGTTTTTT
>TRBJ1-3|14|TRBV18|.|.
CASETGNSGNTIYF
TGTGCCAGCGAGACAGGCAACTCTGGAAACACCATATATTTT
>TRBJ1-5|13|TRBV29-1|.|TRBD1
CSVGTGGSQPQHF
TGCAGCGTTGGGACAGGGGGCAGTCAGCCCCAGCATTTT
>TRBJ2-2|16|TRBV20-1|.|TRBD1
CSASQRGQLNTGELFF
TGCAGTGCTAGTCAGAGGGGACAGCTGAACACCGGGGAGCTGTTTTTT
>TRBJ2-1|14|TRBV5-1|few|.
CASTKQPEWDEQFF
TGCGCCAGCACGAAACAGCCCGAGTGGGATGAGCAGTTCTTC
>TRBJ2-3|13|TRBV11-3|.|.
CASSFSTGDTQYF
TGTGCCAGCAGCTTTTCCACGGGAGATACGCAGTATTTT
>TRBJ1-2|16|TRBV19|medium-sized|TRBD1
CASSIDVPGTGHGYTF
TGTGCCAGTAGTATAGATGTTCCCGGGACAGGTCACGGCTACACCTTC
>TRBJ1-6|13|TRBV27|.|.
CASTQGHNSPLHF
TGTGCCAGCACCCAGGGGCATAATTCACCCCTCCACTTT
>TRBJ2-1|15|TRBV6-4|.|TRBD1
CASSEGTGGYNEQFF
TGTGCCAGCAGTGAGGGGACAGGGGGCTACAATGAGCAGTTCTTC
>TRBJ1-3|17|TRBV15|.|.
CATSRDPQGFSGNTIYF
TGTGCCACCAGCAGAGATCCACAGGGTTTCTCTGGAAACACCATATATTTT
>TRBJ1-2|13|TRBV29-1|.|.
CSVVFGGGYGYTF
TGCAGCGTTGTATTTGGGGGCGGCTATGGCTACACCTTC
>TRBJ2-3|15|TRBV6-4|few|.
CASSDSRAASDTQYF
TGTGCCAGCAGTGACTCGAGGGCAGCCTCAGATACGCAGTATTTT
>TRBJ1-3|15|TRBV27|.|TRBD1
CASGPLGQGFNTIYF
TGTGCCAGCGGACCTCTGGGACAGGGGTTCAACACCATATATTTT
>TRBJ1-2|14|TRBV24-1|.|TRBD1
CATSDRGTGYGYTF
TGTGCCACCAGTGACCGAGGGACAGGATATGGCTACACCTTC